This T cell receptor beta chain was obtained from a study of cytomegalovirus exposure and HLA in healthy donors (TCRdb year 2017). General notes on the study: An earlier analysis of 587 of the donors reported approximately 300 Gb of sequence data and approximately 120 million unique TCR beta sequences obtained from about 170 million T cells. An early release covering about 600 HLA-typed donors comprised approximately 300 gigabases of sequencing data and around 86 million unique TCR sequences. Of the roughly 410 genotyped donors, 65% to 90% were placed in the genetic ancestry cluster associated with self-reported Caucasian donors. The aim of the study was to test whether cataloging public T cell receptors could identify signatures of past pathogen exposure. The study used immunosequencing to profile the T cell repertoires of 666 subjects and linked those repertoires to cytomegalovirus serostatus. A separate validation cohort of over a hundred different subjects was used in addition to the 666-subject first cohort. High-throughput TCR immunosequencing, statistical association of individual TCRs with disease status, and machine learning were combined to predict cytomegalovirus infection status. To study patterns of TCR occurrence, a later analysis re-analyzed previously published TCR beta repertoires from under 750 donors and added high-resolution HLA genotyping. The later analysis used no new phenotypic data to find candidate immune exposures, relying instead on TCR beta sequences and their occurrence across donors. An earlier analysis of 500 to 650 of the donors applied high-throughput TCR beta sequencing to assess whether each TCR beta V gene segment acted as functional or pseudogenic. Donor age, sex, ethnicity and CMV serostatus were compiled alongside the repertoire data. A later genetic analysis used genome-wide SNP genotypes for about 65% of the roughly 670 donors, treating that subset as a discovery cohort. All discovery cohort repertoires had been generated using a single sequencing platform. HLA typing covered class I and class II loci at four-digit resolution. Typing coverage varied by locus: 629-630 donors for A, B, C, DRB1 and DQB1; roughly 500 for DQA1; approximately 610 for DPA1; approximately 490 for DPB1. A few DR-DQ haplotypes were handled as single units for association and clustering because linkage in the cohort was strong. Across some 400 genotyped donors of the cohort, an average of about 220,000 unique TCR beta nucleotide sequences per donor were sequenced, and around 19% of those sequences were non-productive. Study-wide findings and limitations: Cytomegalovirus status was reported to be diagnosed by the classifier with high specificity and sensitivity in both the original and validation cohorts. Linkage disequilibrium might explain the correlated functional status among segregating V segments, but an unknown experimental factor could not be excluded. Sequencing depth was assumed to be roughly uniform across donors in the presence/absence analyses, though that assumption may not hold. The study listed approximately 150 TCR beta chains as associated with cytomegalovirus. Because HLA typing was unavailable for some donors at each locus, only the typed subset was used in association tests. In a later genetic analysis, a missense DCLRE1C variant was associated with V-gene and J-gene trimming of TCR beta chains, and the association was replicated in an independent cohort. Broadly in line with IMGT annotations, most TCR beta V segments showed up in productive rearrangements about 87% or about 30% of the time in an earlier analysis of around 600 of the donors. The authors suggested that the approach could potentially be generalized to other disease states and immunological phenotypes. Because counts were too low, around 18 rarely observed V segments, including chromosome 9 orphons, were left out of the earlier analysis of some 600 of the donors. Most TCR sequences were observed very rarely across donors, whereas some public TCRs were present in many individuals. A later analysis associated about 16,000 TCR beta sequences with specific HLA alleles at a false discovery rate of 0.05. A later analysis found that TCR association rates varied across HLA loci, with DRB1 alleles showing the most associated TCRs and HLA-C alleles the fewest. Only TCR beta chains were sequenced in this cohort, and the absence of alpha or paired-chain data limited detectable features. A further reported finding was that TCR beta sequences accurately predicted the HLA-A and HLA-B alleles for most subjects in the first cohort. A group of highly shared sequence variants was considered likely to be a technical artifact of the sequencing pipeline. A later analysis reported that several top co-occurrence clusters appeared linked to parvovirus B19, influenza, CMV and Epstein-Barr virus. In vitro tests confirmed that a few of the cytomegalovirus-associated TCR beta chains recognize cytomegalovirus antigens. The only immune exposure information available for the cohort was CMV serostatus. In a later analysis, HLA-associated TCR beta chains showed more clonal expansion and lower generation probabilities than non-associated chains that were equally common. A later analysis found that most CMV-associated TCR beta chains appeared HLA-restricted, with HLA associations seemingly driven largely by CMV exposure. Because the 87-base-pair reads could not distinguish some IMGT-functional V segments, including TRBV6-2 and TRBV6-3, those segments were excluded. In a later genetic analysis, fewer N-insertions in productive TCRs were reported among donors in an Asian-associated ancestry cluster than the approximately 630-donor mean. When HLA alleles, especially DR and DQ, strongly co-occurred, TCR associations were difficult to assign to individual alleles.

With regard to this clone: Its antigen is still unknown. There are no base qualities to consult, and no much larger clone falls within one base.

After removal of 3 bases from V and 1 base from J, the junction retains 2 bases not matched to a gene. There are 14 amino acids in the CDR3, from cysteine to phenylalanine inclusive. The sequence is cut down to CDR3 DNA, 42 bases in frame from base 1. CDR1 and CDR2 (MGHRA, YSYEKL) derive from the germline V gene. The cohort consisted of fewer than 700 healthy bone marrow donors. At the time of sampling, every cohort member was nominally healthy, though immune exposures that went unrecorded were likely present. The donor tested CMV seronegative, placing the donor among the 350 or so seronegative members of the cohort. Each donor provided a peripheral blood sample, and peripheral blood mononuclear cells were used for TCR beta sequencing. The Qiagen DNeasy Blood Extraction Kit was used to extract genomic DNA from the blood cell samples. Library prep was done by the immunoSEQ multiplex PCR assay. A mixture of 60 forward primers for TCR Vbeta segments and 13 reverse primers for TCR Jbeta segments was used in the multiplex PCR. The CDR3 region of rearranged TCR beta genes was amplified from genomic DNA with a multiplex PCR assay. The amplified TCR beta libraries were sequenced on the Illumina HiSeq System as 87-base-pair reads. For the original study's pipeline: Across the roughly 670 repertoires, a later analysis counted some 81 million unique TCR beta chains, 8.5 million to 12 million of which were shared by at least two donors. Raw reads were error-corrected and collapsed into unique sequences by a nearest-neighbor algorithm in which closely related sequences were merged to remove PCR and sequencing errors. V, D and J gene segments were assigned by aligning CDR3 sequences to IMGT reference sequences. For a sequence to be retained, at least a six-nucleotide match to both a V gene segment and a J gene segment was required. A rearrangement was called productive if the CDR3 had no stop codons and remained in frame with V and J, and every other rearrangement was called non-productive. CDR3 was defined according to IMGT convention as the region running from the second conserved V-encoded cysteine to the conserved J-encoded phenylalanine. The earlier analysis of 500 to 600 of the donors excluded sequences that lacked an unambiguous match to a single V gene segment. An earlier analysis of 587 of the donors classified V segments as functional when productive rearrangements were above 56.7% and as segregating when the standard deviation between donors was above 5%. A statistical classification framework was developed to diagnose cytomegalovirus status using the catalog of TCR beta chain sequences. A later analysis assigned V and J genes by comparing TCR nucleotide sequences with IMGT/GENE-DB human TR gene sequences. The TCRdist pipeline was used in a later analysis to assign CDR3 sequences and most-parsimonious VDJ recombination scenarios. In a later analysis, each TCR beta chain was defined by its CDR3 amino acid sequence together with its V-gene family, and reads without a unique V-gene family were excluded. In a later analysis, several hundred highly shared, low-generation-probability nucleotide sequences were removed to address suspected cross-contamination and a sequencing artifact. A later analysis calculated a clonal expansion index for each public chain from normalized within-repertoire ranks of inferred template counts. In a later analysis, generation probabilities were computed using a VDJ recombination model fitted to out-of-frame rearrangements, and the results were checked against IGoR. In a later analysis, TCR-TCR, TCR-HLA and TCR-CMV co-occurrence was scored with hypergeometric tests, and a repertoire-size bias correction was applied to TCR pairs. A later analysis estimated false discovery rates by permuting HLA or CMV assignments 20 times. In a later analysis, co-occurring TCRs were grouped with DBSCAN, and TCRdist sequence similarity was added when clustering was performed within HLA-allele-positive subsets. Repertoires with fewer than 30,000 or more than 120,000 public chains were left out of co-occurrence clustering, as were five repertoires with anomalous nucleotide sharing. The clones in this table, taken by TCRdb from immuneACCESS, are in-frame only. Not every clone is retained; where verified, under half of the shortfall comes from an unresolved V gene, and the cause of the rest is unknown. V and J calls and clone size come straight from that table; D and trimming were deduced from the DNA. This sample holds 100,000 or so clones; approximately 73% were observed only once. Jointly, the top ten make up about 3.7% of the sample.

The sequencing sample was made of PBMCs. The rearrangement joined TRBV4-1 to TRBJ1-1; 7 bases in the junction line up with TRBD1. The source is a man aged 40-49 years in good health and CMV-seronegative. CDR3 sequence: CASSHGQANTEAFF. The nucleotides read TGCGCCAGCAGCCACGGACAGGCGAACACTGAAGCTTTCTTT.